Below are 20 T cell receptor beta chains sequenced from a single sample in a study of blood T cells in healthy people across ages. Using a J-beta primer mix together with a sample-barcoded 5' primer, a second PCR was run for 7 to 11 cycles. TCRdb recomputed calls from the 5' RACE reads with MiXCR, one row per CDR3 protein. The data contain 700,000 to 850,000 distinct CDR3 sequences, roughly 40% of them singletons. Sequences were obtained from blood. The receptors originated from a young man in good health.

A remark on this clonotype: This may stem from a read error, because a much larger clone lies one nucleotide away. The rearrangement uses TRBV12-3 or TRBV12-4 and TRBJ1-1; D perhaps matches TRBD1 (6 bases). The CDR3 is made up of 13 amino acids. With 5 bases removed from V and 7 bases from J, the gap between germline ends came to 14 bases. CDR3 residues: CASSRTGRIEAFF. CDR3 nucleotide sequence: TGTGCCAGCAGTAGAACAGGGAGGATTGAAGCTTTCTTT.

The table lists this clonotype with a few counts. The chain carries TRBV7-9 and TRBJ1-1; 8 nucleotides match TRBD1. Germline assignment: CDR1 SEHNR and CDR2 FQNEAQ (reference sequence). The CDR3 has 17 amino acids. V trimming: 1 base; J trimming: 1 base; junction bases outside the gene matches: 8. CDR3 nucleotides: TGTGCCAGCAGCTTAGGCCAGGGGGCACGGGCGAACACTGAAGCTTTCTTT. It yields the protein CASSLGQGARANTEAFF.

This rearrangement joins TRBV4-3 to TRBJ1-2, with D maybe TRBD1 (6 bases). The germline V and J ends were trimmed by 0 bases and 3 bases, with 11 bases remaining between them. Germline lookup yields CDR1 LGHNA and CDR2 YSLEER. The CDR3 is made up of 15 amino acids. CDR3 residues: CASSQDDGQYYGYTF. The CDR3 coding sequence is TGCGCCAGCAGCCAAGATGACGGACAGTACTATGGCTACACCTTC.

This clonotype was counted many times. The chain employs TRBV12-3 or TRBV12-4 and TRBJ1-1, with D unresolved. CDR3 size: 16 residues. Trimming removed 6 bases from V and 3 bases from J, with 20 bases in between. This CDR3 is CASRRGGPSVDTEAFF. CDR3 DNA: TGTGCCAGCAGGCGGGGAGGGCCGAGCGTCGACACTGAAGCTTTCTTT.

This clonotype turned up a few times. The V gene is TRBV4-1, the J gene TRBJ1-1; D gene unclear. CDR1 MGHRA and CDR2 YSYEKL come from the germline V gene. V was clipped by 2 bases and J by 6 bases, with 4 bases between them. The CDR3 is 11 residues long. The CDR3 DNA reads as TGCGCCAGCAGCCAATTCTCTGAAGCTTTCTTT. Its translation: CASSQFSEAFF.

Ten or more counts support this clonotype. The chain carries TRBV25-1 and TRBJ1-6; TRBD1 might be the D (5 bases). CDR1 and CDR2 from the germline V gene are MGHDK and SYGVNS. V was shortened by 2 bases and J by 9 bases, with 11 bases between the two germline ends. This CDR3 region has 14 residues. This chain's CDR3 is CASSEAGVGSPLHF. The CDR3, as DNA: TGTGCCAGCAGTGAAGCGGGGGTCGGTTCACCCCTCCACTTT.

Points on this clonotype: This may stem from a read error, because a much larger clone lies one nucleotide away. The CDR3 reads CASSVGGEVGNEQYF. The CDR3 DNA follows: TGTGCCAGCAGCGTAGGCGGGGAGGTTGGGAATGAGCAGTACTTC. The J gene is TRBJ2-7, the V gene TRBV9; maybe TRBD2 (6 bases). The CDR3 totals 15 residues. The V gene lost 0 bases and the J gene lost 7 bases, with 17 bases spanning the gap. Germline V gives CDR1 SGDLS, CDR2 YYNGEE.

V and J are TRBV5-1 and TRBJ1-4, with D possibly being TRBD1 (5 bases). The CDR3 is 15 residues long. The V end lost 0 bases, the J end lost 4 bases, and 10 bases lay between the germline ends. The germline gives CDR1 SGHRS, CDR2 YFSETQ. The CDR3 nucleotides are TGCGCCAGCAGCTTGGAGCAGGGCGTTAATGAAAAACTGTTTTTT. It translates to CASSLEQGVNEKLFF.

This clonotype was detected ten times or more. The chain combines TRBV7-2 with TRBJ1-4; the D is unclear. The CDR3 has 13 amino acids. The V and J ends lost 1 base and 3 bases respectively, with 3 bases between them. CDR1 and CDR2 (germline): SGHTA, FQGNSA. As DNA, the CDR3 is TGTGCCAGCAGCTTAGGCCCTAATGAAAAACTGTTTTTT. This sequence encodes CASSLGPNEKLFF.

The gene calls are TRBV7-9 and TRBJ2-2; D is ambiguous. The V gene's germline CDR1 is SEHNR and CDR2 FQNEAQ (reference sequence). This CDR3 is built from 14 residues. With 4 bases removed from V and 0 bases from J, the gap between germline ends came to 6 bases. The CDR3 coding sequence is TGTGCCAGCAGCTCGACGGCGAACACCGGGGAGCTGTTTTTT. This sequence encodes CASSSTANTGELFF.

This clonotype showed up many times. The chain links TRBV4-3 to TRBJ2-4; unclear D gene. Germline lookup yields CDR1 LGHNA and CDR2 YSLEER. This CDR3 spans 15 amino acids. Trimming stripped 1 base from V and 0 bases from J, with 7 bases between. This CDR3 reads CASSQVFVAKNIQYF. The DNA for the CDR3 is TGCGCCAGCAGCCAAGTTTTCGTAGCCAAAAACATTCAGTACTTC.

CDR3 bases: TGTGCCAGCAGCTTAGTCCCGGGGGCGTACGAGCAGTACTTC. It yields the protein CASSLVPGAYEQYF. The rearrangement links TRBV5-4 to TRBJ2-7, with D perhaps assigned TRBD1 or TRBD2 (6 bases each). Trimming stripped 2 bases from V and 4 bases from J, with 13 bases between. CDR3 length equals 14 residues. Germline V lookup: CDR1 SGHNT, CDR2 YYREEE (reference sequence).

This clonotype turned up a few times. V is TRBV12-3 or TRBV12-4 and J is TRBJ2-1, with D perhaps TRBD2 (5 bases). V gave up 3 bases and J gave up 8 bases, with 20 bases separating them. The CDR3 totals 16 residues. The CDR3: CASSFRASLSEDEQFF. DNA for the CDR3: TGTGCCAGCAGTTTCCGGGCTAGCCTATCGGAGGATGAGCAGTTCTTC.

The CDR3 loop is CASSDSTSGVDTQYF. CDR3 nucleotides: TGTGCCAGCAGTGACTCGACGTCCGGGGTGGATACGCAGTATTTT. The chain links TRBV6-4 to TRBJ2-3, with D perhaps matching TRBD2 (5 bases). This CDR3 contains 15 residues. Germline V gene lookup returns CDR1 MRHNA and CDR2 SNTAGT. Trimming removed 0 bases at V and 6 bases at J, with 13 bases between.

This clonotype was found a few times. The chain links TRBV20-1 to TRBJ1-6; 8 bases agree with TRBD1. This CDR3 is built from 20 residues. The J segment lost 0 bases and the V segment lost 1 base, leaving 14 bases of the junction unmatched. Germline CDR1 reads DFQATT; CDR2 reads SNEGSKA (reference sequence). CDR3 sequence (DNA): TGCAGTGCTAGAGGCCAATACCCTGGACAGGGTGGCTCCTATAATTCACCCCTCCACTTT. It encodes CSARGQYPGQGGSYNSPLHF.

The V gene is TRBV7-2, the J gene TRBJ2-5; D perhaps matches TRBD2 (6 bases). The V end was cut by 0 bases, the J end by 2 bases, with 16 bases between. From germline, CDR1 is SGHTA and CDR2 FQGNSA. The CDR3 loop spans 17 amino acids. This CDR3 reads CASSLAGASGGQETQYF. The CDR3 coding sequence is TGTGCCAGCAGCTTAGCTGGGGCTAGTGGGGGGCAAGAGACCCAGTACTTC. Using reference TRBV7-2 and TRBJ2-5 for the parts outside the CDR3, the full variable domain is GAGVSQSPSNKVTEKGKDVELRCDPISGHTALYWYRQSLGQGLEFLIYFQGNSAPDKSGLPSDRFSAERTGGSVSTLTIQRTQQEDSAVYLCASSLAGASGGQETQYFGPGTRLLVL.

This clonotype was recorded at least ten times. The chain combines TRBV20-1 with TRBJ2-3, with 9 bases fitting TRBD2. The CDR3 length is 16 residues. Per germline, CDR1 DFQATT and CDR2 SNEGSKA (reference sequence). The J segment lost 6 bases and the V segment lost 5 bases, leaving 15 bases of the junction unmatched. The CDR3 DNA sequence: TGCAGTGCTGGGAAGATAGCGGGGGATTCATGGGATACGCAGTATTTT. Translated: CSAGKIAGDSWDTQYF.

This clonotype showed up just a few times. The J gene is TRBJ2-1, the V gene TRBV2; 9 bases map to TRBD2. V lost 6 bases and J lost 6; bases outside the gene matches: 15. CDR3 length equals 17 residues. CDR1 is SNHLY, CDR2 FYNNEI, per germline. CDR3 region: CASRTPRFGGGANEQFF. CDR3 nucleotides: TGTGCCAGCAGGACTCCGCGGTTTGGCGGGGGGGCCAATGAGCAGTTCTTC. The complete variable domain, with remaining parts taken from reference TRBV2 and TRBJ2-1, reads EPEVTQTPSHQVTQMGQEVILRCVPISNHLYFYWYRQILGQKVEFLVSFYNNEISEKSEIFDDQFSVERPDGSNFTLKIRSTKLEDSAMYFCASRTPRFGGGANEQFFGPGTRLTVL.

The CDR3 loop is CASSVEGRTHNEQYF. CDR3 bases: TGTGCCAGCAGCGTAGAGGGCAGGACCCACAATGAGCAGTACTTC. V gene TRBV9 combines with J gene TRBJ2-1; D gene ambiguous. The J call may be wrong; the DNA end is better matched by TRBJ2-7. There are 15 residues in the CDR3. Germline assignment: CDR1 SGDLS and CDR2 YYNGEE.

The J gene is TRBJ1-2, the V gene TRBV15; D is ambiguous. CDR3 length: 16 amino acids. With 0 bases removed from V and 2 bases from J, the gap between germline ends came to 13 bases. The V gene's germline CDR1 is LNHNV and CDR2 YYDKDF (reference sequence). The CDR3 loop reads CATSREAGPLNYGYTF. CDR3 nucleotide sequence: TGTGCCACCAGCAGAGAGGCCGGGCCACTAAACTATGGCTACACCTTC.